Listed below are T cell receptor beta chains from one sample, sequenced in a study of early T cells in non-severe SARS-CoV-2 infection. TCRdb reprocessed the 5' RACE reads with MiXCR, giving one entry per CDR3 protein. The table records some 110,000 distinct CDR3 sequences, more than 13% of them present only once. The specimen was whole blood. These receptors all come from an adult who was a healthcare worker with PCR-confirmed SARS-CoV-2 infection or an uninfected control (not recorded which). Each CDR3 is given with its conserved first and last residue. Each record gives: clone size, V gene, D gene, J gene, CDR3 DNA, CDR3 protein. A D gene is named only where the DNA matches it firmly. Rows give clone size only sometimes, using once, few, many, or a class for an expanded clone.

clone_size: few; v_call: TRBV12-3/TRBV12-4; d_call: TRBD2; j_call: TRBJ2-3; cdr3_nt: TGTGCCAGCAGGGTTACTAGCGGGGGCTTTTTTAGCACAGATACGCAGTATTTT; cdr3_aa: CASRVTSGGFFSTDTQYF
clone_size: few; v_call: TRBV7-9; d_call: NA; j_call: TRBJ1-1; cdr3_nt: TGTGCCAGCAGCTTTGGAACGAACACTGAAGCTTTCTTT; cdr3_aa: CASSFGTNTEAFF
clone_size: NA; v_call: TRBV20-1; d_call: NA; j_call: TRBJ1-6; cdr3_nt: TGCAGTGCTAGTGGCCCCGGAGGGAATTCACCCCTCCACTTT; cdr3_aa: CSASGPGGNSPLHF
clone_size: few; v_call: TRBV2; d_call: TRBD1; j_call: TRBJ2-3; cdr3_nt: TGTGCCAGCCTTAGCCCCCGGGACAGGGCTAGCACAGATACGCAGTATTTT; cdr3_aa: CASLSPRDRASTDTQYF
clone_size: few; v_call: TRBV11-2; d_call: TRBD2; j_call: TRBJ2-5; cdr3_nt: TGTGCCAGCAGCTTAGGACGGCTAGCGGAAGAGACCCAGTACTTC; cdr3_aa: CASSLGRLAEETQYF
clone_size: few; v_call: TRBV4-1; d_call: NA; j_call: TRBJ2-7; cdr3_nt: TGCGCCAGCAGCCAAGAAGCTGGGTGGGAGCAGTACTTC; cdr3_aa: CASSQEAGWEQYF
clone_size: NA; v_call: TRBV10-3; d_call: NA; j_call: TRBJ1-1; cdr3_nt: TGTGCCATCAGTTCCATGGGGACTGAAGCTTTCTTT; cdr3_aa: CAISSMGTEAFF
clone_size: NA; v_call: TRBV5-1; d_call: NA; j_call: TRBJ1-2; cdr3_nt: TGCGCCAGCAGCTTGGGGACAGCAATAAACTATGGCTACACCTTC; cdr3_aa: CASSLGTAINYGYTF
clone_size: few; v_call: TRBV2; d_call: NA; j_call: TRBJ1-5; cdr3_nt: TGTGCCAGCACCGGGGGCCCAGGGATCAATCAGCCCCAGCATTTT; cdr3_aa: CASTGGPGINQPQHF
clone_size: few; v_call: TRBV7-2; d_call: NA; j_call: TRBJ2-1; cdr3_nt: TGTGCCAGCAGCTTAACCCCTCATGAGCAGTTCTTC; cdr3_aa: CASSLTPHEQFF
clone_size: NA; v_call: TRBV7-3; d_call: NA; j_call: TRBJ1-1; cdr3_nt: TGTGCCAGCAGCTACAGGGCGAACACTGAAGCTTTCTTT; cdr3_aa: CASSYRANTEAFF
clone_size: few; v_call: TRBV7-8; d_call: TRBD1; j_call: TRBJ2-7; cdr3_nt: TGTGCCAGCACCAGGGGGAACTACGAGCAGTACTTC; cdr3_aa: CASTRGNYEQYF
clone_size: few; v_call: TRBV25-1; d_call: TRBD1; j_call: TRBJ1-2; cdr3_nt: TGTGCCAGCAGTGCTACCGGGACAGGGTCCTGGGTGGAAGGCTACACCTTC; cdr3_aa: CASSATGTGSWVEGYTF
clone_size: NA; v_call: TRBV4-1; d_call: NA; j_call: TRBJ1-1; cdr3_nt: TGCGCCAGCAGCCAGCCCACAGGGATTGAAGCTTTCTTT; cdr3_aa: CASSQPTGIEAFF
clone_size: few; v_call: TRBV29-1; d_call: NA; j_call: TRBJ2-5; cdr3_nt: TGCAGCGTAAGAAGACAGGCGCAAGGAACCCAGTACTTC; cdr3_aa: CSVRRQAQGTQYF
clone_size: NA; v_call: TRBV30; d_call: TRBD2; j_call: TRBJ2-5; cdr3_nt: TGTGCCTGGAGTGTACGGGGGGGACTACAAGAGACCCAGTACTTC; cdr3_aa: CAWSVRGGLQETQYF
clone_size: NA; v_call: TRBV5-5; d_call: NA; j_call: TRBJ1-4; cdr3_nt: TGTGCCAGCAGCTTTGGGGGCCCTGAAAAACTGTTTTTT; cdr3_aa: CASSFGGPEKLFF
clone_size: many; v_call: TRBV20-1; d_call: NA; j_call: TRBJ1-1; cdr3_nt: TGCAGTGCTAGGGGGCAGACGAACACTGAAGCTTTCTTT; cdr3_aa: CSARGQTNTEAFF
clone_size: few; v_call: TRBV7-6; d_call: NA; j_call: TRBJ2-5; cdr3_nt: TGTGCCGGACGGTTGGAGAACCAAGAGACCCAGTACTTC; cdr3_aa: CAGRLENQETQYF
clone_size: few; v_call: TRBV5-4; d_call: TRBD2; j_call: TRBJ2-1; cdr3_nt: TGTGCCAGCAGCTTGGCCGGACTAGCGGGGAAAAGCTCCTACAATGAGCAGTTCTTC; cdr3_aa: CASSLAGLAGKSSYNEQFF
clone_size: few; v_call: TRBV4-1; d_call: TRBD2; j_call: TRBJ2-3; cdr3_nt: TGCGCCAGCAGCCAATTTAGCGGGGGGTTCAGTGATACGCAGTATTTT; cdr3_aa: CASSQFSGGFSDTQYF
clone_size: few; v_call: TRBV12-3/TRBV12-4; d_call: TRBD2; j_call: TRBJ2-3; cdr3_nt: TGTGCCAGCAGTTTAACGGCGGGGGGCCCCTCAGGGACGCAGTATTTT; cdr3_aa: CASSLTAGGPSGTQYF
clone_size: few; v_call: TRBV6-1; d_call: NA; j_call: TRBJ1-4; cdr3_nt: TGTGCCAGCAGTGAAATGGCCGACGGAAAACTGTTTTTT; cdr3_aa: CASSEMADGKLFF
clone_size: NA; v_call: TRBV7-8; d_call: NA; j_call: TRBJ1-1; cdr3_nt: TGTGCCAGCAGCACCCCTCGGCGCACTGAAGCTTTCTTT; cdr3_aa: CASSTPRRTEAFF
clone_size: many; v_call: TRBV4-2; d_call: NA; j_call: TRBJ1-5; cdr3_nt: TGTGCCAGCAGCCAAGATGGGGAGCGGTATCAGCCCCAGCATTTT; cdr3_aa: CASSQDGERYQPQHF
clone_size: NA; v_call: TRBV9; d_call: NA; j_call: TRBJ2-5; cdr3_nt: TGTGCCAGCAGCGAGGGCGGGGCAGAGACCCAGTACTTC; cdr3_aa: CASSEGGAETQYF
clone_size: NA; v_call: TRBV29-1; d_call: NA; j_call: TRBJ2-5; cdr3_nt: TGCGCTCGTGAGGGGGGCCAAGAGACCCAGTACTTC; cdr3_aa: CAREGGQETQYF
clone_size: NA; v_call: TRBV4-2; d_call: TRBD2; j_call: TRBJ2-1; cdr3_nt: TGTGCCAGCAGACCGGGACTAGCGGGGGGGTACAATGAGCAGTTCTTC; cdr3_aa: CASRPGLAGGYNEQFF
clone_size: many; v_call: TRBV27; d_call: NA; j_call: TRBJ1-1; cdr3_nt: TGTGCCAGCAGTTTCTCGGGGAACACTGAAGCTTTCTTT; cdr3_aa: CASSFSGNTEAFF
clone_size: few; v_call: TRBV7-3; d_call: NA; j_call: TRBJ2-1; cdr3_nt: TGTGCCAGCAGCTTAATGGGGGTCAATCGGGAGCAGTTCTTC; cdr3_aa: CASSLMGVNREQFF
clone_size: many; v_call: TRBV11-2; d_call: NA; j_call: TRBJ2-5; cdr3_nt: TGTGCCAGCAGCTCCCTTGGCACGGGCAGGGAAGAGACCCAGTACTTC; cdr3_aa: CASSSLGTGREETQYF
clone_size: NA; v_call: TRBV7-8; d_call: NA; j_call: TRBJ2-3; cdr3_nt: TGTGCCAGCAGCCCTCGCTGGGGAGGCACAGATACGCAGTATTTT; cdr3_aa: CASSPRWGGTDTQYF
clone_size: NA; v_call: TRBV5-1; d_call: NA; j_call: TRBJ2-1; cdr3_nt: TGCGCCAGCAGCTTCCAGGTCCTTAATGAGCAGTTCTTC; cdr3_aa: CASSFQVLNEQFF
clone_size: few; v_call: TRBV12-3/TRBV12-4; d_call: TRBD2; j_call: TRBJ2-3; cdr3_nt: TGTGCCAGCACCCTGGGACTAGCGGGGATCACAGATACGCAGTATTTT; cdr3_aa: CASTLGLAGITDTQYF
clone_size: few; v_call: TRBV2; d_call: NA; j_call: TRBJ2-1; cdr3_nt: TGTGCCAGCGAATCCGAGCGCAGCTTAGGTAATGAGCAGTTCTTC; cdr3_aa: CASESERSLGNEQFF
clone_size: few; v_call: TRBV2; d_call: NA; j_call: TRBJ1-2; cdr3_nt: TGTGCCAGCGGGACGGGTTCAAACTATGGCTACACCTTC; cdr3_aa: CASGTGSNYGYTF
clone_size: NA; v_call: TRBV29-1; d_call: NA; j_call: TRBJ1-2; cdr3_nt: TGCAGCGTGACGACAGAGGGGCTGCTCTATGGCTACACCTTC; cdr3_aa: CSVTTEGLLYGYTF
clone_size: NA; v_call: TRBV10-3; d_call: NA; j_call: TRBJ2-5; cdr3_nt: TGTGCCGCCATAAGGGCTACCGAAGAGACCCAGTACTTC; cdr3_aa: CAAIRATEETQYF
clone_size: NA; v_call: TRBV6-5; d_call: TRBD1; j_call: TRBJ1-1; cdr3_nt: TGTGCCAGCAGTCAGTCACGGGACAGGGGATCAGAAGCTTTCTTT; cdr3_aa: CASSQSRDRGSEAFF
clone_size: few; v_call: TRBV3-1; d_call: NA; j_call: TRBJ1-1; cdr3_nt: TGTGCCAGCAGCCAAGGCGGAGGGGGGGTTAACACTGAAGCTTTCTTT; cdr3_aa: CASSQGGGGVNTEAFF
clone_size: NA; v_call: TRBV9; d_call: NA; j_call: TRBJ1-5; cdr3_nt: TGTGCCAGCAGTATAGAGCCTAATCAGCCCCAGCATTTT; cdr3_aa: CASSIEPNQPQHF
clone_size: many; v_call: TRBV20-1; d_call: TRBD2; j_call: TRBJ2-7; cdr3_nt: TGCAGTGCTAGTCAGACTAGCGGAACCTACGAGCAGTACTTC; cdr3_aa: CSASQTSGTYEQYF
clone_size: few; v_call: TRBV5-4; d_call: NA; j_call: TRBJ1-1; cdr3_nt: TGTGCCAGCAGCTTAAAAGGGTTTGGCGCTTTCTTT; cdr3_aa: CASSLKGFGAFF
clone_size: NA; v_call: TRBV7-9; d_call: NA; j_call: TRBJ1-4; cdr3_nt: TGTGCCAGCAGCTGGGGCCCTAATGAAAAACTGTTTTTT; cdr3_aa: CASSWGPNEKLFF
clone_size: few; v_call: TRBV20-1; d_call: TRBD1; j_call: TRBJ1-2; cdr3_nt: TGCAGTGCTAGAGGGACAGGGGATGGCTACACCTTC; cdr3_aa: CSARGTGDGYTF